A single TCR beta chain is shown here with its context. In the source study's methods: Using reference gene primer amplification, nucleated cell counts were estimated. Generated by immunoSEQ multiplex PCR, the TCRdb table keeps only in-frame clones and is missing some. Clonal size and the V and J genes are those of that table, whereas D and trimming came from the DNA. There are about 240,000 clones in the sample; about 80% occur only once, and around 2% lies in the top ten. The sample is drawn from a study of blood T cell repertoires in COVID-19. Study overall: The study drew acute and convalescent COVID-19 samples from the United States, Italy and Spain. T cells, B-cell-depleted T cells, or PBMCs supplied cDNA or gDNA.

CDR1 and CDR2 (germline): MNHEY, SVGAGI. The V gene lost 0 bases and the J gene lost 6 bases, with 9 bases spanning the gap. The CDR3 length is 14 residues. The TCR originated in a man in his thirties or forties who had recovered from COVID-19. V usage is TRBV6-5 and J usage is TRBJ2-1; tentative D call: TRBD2 (6 bases). The specimen was peripheral blood. CDR3 amino acids: CASSYSSGSNEQFF. CDR3 DNA sequence: TGTGCCAGCAGTTACTCGTCCGGGAGCAATGAGCAGTTCTTC.